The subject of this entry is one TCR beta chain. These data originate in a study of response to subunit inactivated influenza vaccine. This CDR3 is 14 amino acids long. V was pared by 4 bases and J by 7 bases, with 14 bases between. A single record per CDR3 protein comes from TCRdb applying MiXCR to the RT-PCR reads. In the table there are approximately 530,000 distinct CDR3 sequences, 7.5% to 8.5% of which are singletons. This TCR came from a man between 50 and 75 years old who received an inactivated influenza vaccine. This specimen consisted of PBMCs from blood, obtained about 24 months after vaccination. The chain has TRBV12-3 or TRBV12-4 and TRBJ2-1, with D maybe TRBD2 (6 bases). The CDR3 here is CASSWDSGRNEQFF. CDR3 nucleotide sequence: TGTGCCAGCAGTTGGGACTCCGGGAGAAATGAGCAGTTCTTC.